This T cell receptor (beta chain) is from a study of a mutant IDH1 vaccine in newly diagnosed glioma. Study background: Patients got their first vaccination 4-6 weeks after radiotherapy alone, or with temozolomide cycles.

Germline V gene data show CDR1 as SGHRS and CDR2 as YFSETQ. The CDR3 is 13 amino acids. V lost 4 bases and J lost 4; bases outside the gene matches: 5. This clone has only one observation. What it binds is not known. TCRdb's copy holds only in-frame clones and misses some; the assay was immunoSEQ multiplex PCR. The data show around 44,000 clones, around four fifths seen once. Time point described: week 35, safety follow-up. Each vaccine dose was 300 ug of mutant IDH1 20-mer peptide, with topical imiquimod. The specimen was PBMCs, collected from a glioma patient whose treatment included an IDH1 peptide vaccine. This chain uses TRBV5-1 with TRBJ2-7; 7 bases align to TRBD1. This TCR was sampled from a man aged 35 to 55 with glioma. CDR3 protein: CASSVDRAYEQYF. The CDR3 DNA reads TGCGCCAGCAGCGTAGACAGGGCTTACGAGCAGTACTTC.